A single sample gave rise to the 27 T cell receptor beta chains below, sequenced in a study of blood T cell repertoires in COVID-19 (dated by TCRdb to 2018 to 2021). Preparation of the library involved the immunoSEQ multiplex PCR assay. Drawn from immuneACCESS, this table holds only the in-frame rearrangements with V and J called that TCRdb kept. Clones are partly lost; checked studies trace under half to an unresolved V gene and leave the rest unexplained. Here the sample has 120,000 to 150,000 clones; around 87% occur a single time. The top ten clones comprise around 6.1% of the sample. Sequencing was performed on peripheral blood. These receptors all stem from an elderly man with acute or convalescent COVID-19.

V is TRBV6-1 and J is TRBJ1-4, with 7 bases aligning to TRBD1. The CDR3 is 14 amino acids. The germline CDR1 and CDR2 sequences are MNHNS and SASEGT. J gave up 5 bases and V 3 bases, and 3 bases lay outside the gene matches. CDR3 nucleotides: TGTGCCAGCAGTGACCGGGACAGAAATGAAAAACTGTTTTTT. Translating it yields CASSDRDRNEKLFF.

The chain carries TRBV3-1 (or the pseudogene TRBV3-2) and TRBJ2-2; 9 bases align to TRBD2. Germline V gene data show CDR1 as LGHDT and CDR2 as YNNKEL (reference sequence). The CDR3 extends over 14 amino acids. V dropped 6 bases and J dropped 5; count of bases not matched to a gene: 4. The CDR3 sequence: CASSLSGGTGELFF. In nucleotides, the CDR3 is TGTGCCAGCAGTTTAAGCGGGGGGACCGGGGAGCTGTTTTTT.

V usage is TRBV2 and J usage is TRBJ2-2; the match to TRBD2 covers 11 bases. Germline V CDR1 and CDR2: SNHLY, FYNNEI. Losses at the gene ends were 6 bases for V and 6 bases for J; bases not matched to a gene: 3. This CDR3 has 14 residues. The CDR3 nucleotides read TGTGCCAGCAGGGCTAGCGGGGGGTCCGGGGAGCTGTTTTTT. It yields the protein CASRASGGSGELFF.

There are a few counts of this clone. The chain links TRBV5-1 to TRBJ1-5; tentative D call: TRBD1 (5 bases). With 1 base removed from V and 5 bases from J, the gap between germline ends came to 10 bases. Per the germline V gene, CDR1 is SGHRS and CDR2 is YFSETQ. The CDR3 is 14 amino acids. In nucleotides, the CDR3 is TGCGCCAGCAGCTTGTCGGGCAGGGATCAGCCCCAGCATTTT. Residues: CASSLSGRDQPQHF.

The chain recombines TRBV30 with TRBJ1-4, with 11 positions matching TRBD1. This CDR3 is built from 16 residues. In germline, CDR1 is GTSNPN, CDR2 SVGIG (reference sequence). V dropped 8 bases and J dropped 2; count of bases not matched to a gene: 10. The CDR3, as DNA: TGTGCCCGAGGGACAGGGGGTATAATGACTAATGAAAAACTGTTTTTT. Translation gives CARGTGGIMTNEKLFF.

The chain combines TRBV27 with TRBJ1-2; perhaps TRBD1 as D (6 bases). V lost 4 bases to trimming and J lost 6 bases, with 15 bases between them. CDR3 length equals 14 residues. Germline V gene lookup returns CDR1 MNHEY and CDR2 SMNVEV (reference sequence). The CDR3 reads CASSSRTESHGYTF. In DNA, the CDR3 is TGTGCCAGCAGTTCCCGGACAGAGTCCCATGGCTACACCTTC.

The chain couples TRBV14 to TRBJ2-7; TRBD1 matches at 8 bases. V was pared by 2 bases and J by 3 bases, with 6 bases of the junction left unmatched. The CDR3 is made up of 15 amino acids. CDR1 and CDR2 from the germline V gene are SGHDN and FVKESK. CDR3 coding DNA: TGTGCCAGCAGCCAAACCGGACAGGGCTACTACGAGCAGTACTTC. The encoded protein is CASSQTGQGYYEQYF. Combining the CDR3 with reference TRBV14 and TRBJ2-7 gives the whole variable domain EAGVTQFPSHSVIEKGQTVTLRCDPISGHDNLYWYRRVMGKEIKFLLHFVKESKQDESGMPNNRFLAERTGGTYSTLKVQPAELEDSGVYFCASSQTGQGYYEQYFGPGTRLTVT.

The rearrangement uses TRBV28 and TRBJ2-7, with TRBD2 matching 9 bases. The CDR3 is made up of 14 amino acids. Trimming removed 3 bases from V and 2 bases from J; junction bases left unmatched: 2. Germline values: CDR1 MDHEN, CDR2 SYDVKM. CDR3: CASSLASGAYEQYF. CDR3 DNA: TGTGCCAGCAGTTTGGCTAGCGGGGCCTACGAGCAGTACTTC.

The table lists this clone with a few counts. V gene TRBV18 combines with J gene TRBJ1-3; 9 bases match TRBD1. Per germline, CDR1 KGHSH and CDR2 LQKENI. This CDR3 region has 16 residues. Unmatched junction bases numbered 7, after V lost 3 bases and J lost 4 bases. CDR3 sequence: CASSPNNRGLGNTIYF. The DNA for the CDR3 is TGTGCCAGCTCACCGAACAACAGGGGGCTGGGAAACACCATATATTTT.

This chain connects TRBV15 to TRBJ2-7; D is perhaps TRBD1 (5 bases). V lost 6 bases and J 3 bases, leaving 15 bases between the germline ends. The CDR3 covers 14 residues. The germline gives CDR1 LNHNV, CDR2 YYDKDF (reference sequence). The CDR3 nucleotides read TGTGCCACCAGACCCGGAAGGGGTGGCTACGAGCAGTACTTC. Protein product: CATRPGRGGYEQYF.

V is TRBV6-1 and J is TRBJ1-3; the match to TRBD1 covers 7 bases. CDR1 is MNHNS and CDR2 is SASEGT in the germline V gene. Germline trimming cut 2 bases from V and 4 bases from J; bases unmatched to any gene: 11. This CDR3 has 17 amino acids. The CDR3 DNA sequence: TGTGCCAGCAGTGAAACAGGGGCCAGCTTTAGAGGAAACACCATATATTTT. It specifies CASSETGASFRGNTIYF.

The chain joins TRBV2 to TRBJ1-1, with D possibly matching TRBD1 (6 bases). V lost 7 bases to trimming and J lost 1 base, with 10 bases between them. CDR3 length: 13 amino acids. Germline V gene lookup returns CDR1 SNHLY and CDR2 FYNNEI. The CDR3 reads CASKQQGNTEAFF. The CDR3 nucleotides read TGTGCCAGCAAACAACAGGGGAACACTGAAGCTTTCTTT.

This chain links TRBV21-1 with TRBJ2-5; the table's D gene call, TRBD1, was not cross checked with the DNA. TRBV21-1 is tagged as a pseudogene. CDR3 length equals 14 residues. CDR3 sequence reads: CASSIRARGETQYF. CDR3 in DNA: TGTGCCAGCAGCATCCGGGCCAGGGGGGAGACCCAGTACTTC.

The CDR3 DNA reads TGCGCCAGCAGCCAGACTAGCAGCCCCTACAATGAGCAGTTCTTC. Encoded protein: CASSQTSSPYNEQFF. The chain links TRBV5-1 to TRBJ2-1, with 7 positions matching TRBD2. J lost 2 bases, V lost 4 bases, and 6 bases had no gene match. The CDR3 runs 15 residues. Germline assignment: CDR1 SGHRS and CDR2 YFSETQ.

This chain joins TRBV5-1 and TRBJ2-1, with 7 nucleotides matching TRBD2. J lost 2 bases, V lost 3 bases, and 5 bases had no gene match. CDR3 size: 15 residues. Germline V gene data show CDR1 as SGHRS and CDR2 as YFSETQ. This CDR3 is CASSSSSGPYNEQFF. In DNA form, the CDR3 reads TGCGCCAGCAGCTCGTCTAGCGGCCCCTACAATGAGCAGTTCTTC.

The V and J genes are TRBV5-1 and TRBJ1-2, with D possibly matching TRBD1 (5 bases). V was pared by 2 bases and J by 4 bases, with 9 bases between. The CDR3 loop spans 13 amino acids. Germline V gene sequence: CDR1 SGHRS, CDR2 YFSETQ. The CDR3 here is CASSFDSTYGYTF. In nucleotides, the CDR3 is TGCGCCAGCAGCTTTGACAGTACCTATGGCTACACCTTC.

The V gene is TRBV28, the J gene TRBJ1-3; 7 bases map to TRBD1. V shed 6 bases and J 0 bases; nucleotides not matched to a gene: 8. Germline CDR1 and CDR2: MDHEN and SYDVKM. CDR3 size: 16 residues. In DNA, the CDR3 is TGTGCCAGCAGCTTTACAGGGGCTAGCTCTGGAAACACCATATATTTT. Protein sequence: CASSFTGASSGNTIYF.

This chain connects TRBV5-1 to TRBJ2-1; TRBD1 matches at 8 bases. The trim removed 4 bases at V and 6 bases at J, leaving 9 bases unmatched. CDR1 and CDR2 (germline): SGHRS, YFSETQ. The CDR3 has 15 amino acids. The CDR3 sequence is CASSVTGTGLNEQFF. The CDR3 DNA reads TGCGCCAGCAGCGTCACCGGGACAGGCCTCAATGAGCAGTTCTTC.

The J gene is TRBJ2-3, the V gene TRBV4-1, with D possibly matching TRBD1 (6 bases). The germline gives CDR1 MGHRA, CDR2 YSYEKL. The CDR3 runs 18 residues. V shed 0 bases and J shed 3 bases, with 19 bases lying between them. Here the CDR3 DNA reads TGCGCCAGCAGCCAAGAAGCGGCCAGGGGTTTAGCGACAGATACGCAGTATTTT. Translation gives CASSQEAARGLATDTQYF.

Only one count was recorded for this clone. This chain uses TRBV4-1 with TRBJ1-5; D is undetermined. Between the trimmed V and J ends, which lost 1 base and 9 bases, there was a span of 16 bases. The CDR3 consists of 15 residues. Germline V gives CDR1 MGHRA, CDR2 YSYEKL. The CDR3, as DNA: TGCGCCAGCAGCCAAGTCGCCCAGGTCCGGTCGCCCCAGCATTTT. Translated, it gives CASSQVAQVRSPQHF.

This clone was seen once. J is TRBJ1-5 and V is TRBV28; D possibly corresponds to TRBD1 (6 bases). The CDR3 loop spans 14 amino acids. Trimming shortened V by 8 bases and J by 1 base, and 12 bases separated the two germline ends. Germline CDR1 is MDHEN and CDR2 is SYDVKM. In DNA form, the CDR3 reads TGTGCCAGCGCAGGGGCACTAAGCAATCAGCCCCAGCATTTT. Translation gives CASAGALSNQPQHF.

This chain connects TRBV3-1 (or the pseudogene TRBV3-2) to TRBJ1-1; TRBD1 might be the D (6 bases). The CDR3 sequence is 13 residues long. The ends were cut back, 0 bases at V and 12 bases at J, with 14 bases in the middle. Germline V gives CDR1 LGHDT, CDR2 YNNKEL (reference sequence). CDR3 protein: CASSQDVPGETFF. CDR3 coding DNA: TGTGCCAGCAGCCAAGATGTTCCAGGGGAAACTTTCTTT.

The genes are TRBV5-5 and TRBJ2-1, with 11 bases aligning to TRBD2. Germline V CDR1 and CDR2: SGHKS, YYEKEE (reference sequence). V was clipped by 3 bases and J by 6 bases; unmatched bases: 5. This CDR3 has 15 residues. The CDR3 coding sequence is TGTGCCAGCAGCTACTGGACTAGCGGGCTCAATGAGCAGTTCTTC. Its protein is CASSYWTSGLNEQFF.

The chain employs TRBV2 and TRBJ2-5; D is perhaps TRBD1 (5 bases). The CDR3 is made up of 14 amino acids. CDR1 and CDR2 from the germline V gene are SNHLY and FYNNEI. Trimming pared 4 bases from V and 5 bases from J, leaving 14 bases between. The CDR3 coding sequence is TGTGCCAGCAGTGGGGGCCGCAGAAGTGAGACCCAGTACTTC. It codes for CASSGGRRSETQYF.

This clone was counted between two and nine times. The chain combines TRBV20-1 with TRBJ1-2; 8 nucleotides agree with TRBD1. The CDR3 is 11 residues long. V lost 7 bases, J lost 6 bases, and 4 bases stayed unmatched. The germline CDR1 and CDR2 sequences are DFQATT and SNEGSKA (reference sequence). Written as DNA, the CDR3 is TGCAGTGGGACAGGGTCGGATGGCTACACCTTC. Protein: CSGTGSDGYTF.

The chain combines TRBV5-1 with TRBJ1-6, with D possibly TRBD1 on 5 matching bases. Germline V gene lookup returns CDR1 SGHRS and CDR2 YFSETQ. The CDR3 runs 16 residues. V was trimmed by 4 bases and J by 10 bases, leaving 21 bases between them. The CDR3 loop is CASSPQGKLRESPLHF. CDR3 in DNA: TGCGCCAGCAGCCCCCAGGGAAAACTCAGGGAATCACCCCTCCACTTT.

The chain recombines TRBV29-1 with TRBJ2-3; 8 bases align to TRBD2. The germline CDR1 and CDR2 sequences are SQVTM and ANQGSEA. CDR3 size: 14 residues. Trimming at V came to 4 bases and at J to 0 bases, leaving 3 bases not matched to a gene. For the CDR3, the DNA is TGCAGCGTTGCTTCGGGGGGGAGCACAGATACGCAGTATTTT. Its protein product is CSVASGGSTDTQYF.